The 28 T cell receptor beta chains in this list originate from one sample, sequenced in a study of post-analysis software for immune sequencing data. Study outcomes and limitations: Patients used several TRBV segments, including TRBV5-6, TRBV5-1 and TRBV20-1, more often than controls.

TCR beta cDNA libraries included unique molecular identifiers. TCRdb reprocessed the PCR reads via MiXCR and lists one record per CDR3 protein. The repertoire holds 550,000 to 700,000 distinct CDR3 sequences, with roughly 47% as singletons. For these receptors, no antigen is known. The specimen sequenced was blood. The receptors were sampled from a girl aged 10 to 17 with multiple sclerosis.

This clonotype was recorded a few times. The rearrangement uses TRBV7-6 and TRBJ2-5, with TRBD1 matching over 11 bases. The J segment lost 3 bases and the V segment lost 5 bases, leaving 8 bases of the junction unmatched. Per the germline V gene, CDR1 is SGHVS and CDR2 is FNYEAQ. The CDR3 sequence is 16 residues long. The DNA for the CDR3 is TGTGCCAGCAGCGCACTTTGGACAGGGGGCGAAGAGACCCAGTACTTC. It yields the protein CASSALWTGGEETQYF.

V gene TRBV5-1 combines with J gene TRBJ2-1; 9 bases map to TRBD2. The CDR3 has 15 residues. Trimming cost V 3 bases and J 9 bases; bases outside gene matches: 10. CDR1 is SGHRS and CDR2 is YFSETQ in the germline V gene. Written as DNA, the CDR3 is TGCGCCAGCAGCTCCACCCTAGCGGGGAGTGGTGAGCAGTTCTTC. It specifies CASSSTLAGSGEQFF.

The CDR3 sequence: CSARVFGTDTQYF. CDR3 in DNA: TGCAGTGCTAGGGTATTTGGGACAGATACGCAGTATTTT. The rearrangement joins TRBV20-1 to TRBJ2-3; D is unresolved. V dropped 3 bases and J dropped 3 bases, with 10 bases sitting between them. Germline V CDR1 and CDR2: DFQATT, SNEGSKA (reference sequence). The CDR3 sequence is 13 residues long.

The V and J genes are TRBV29-1 and TRBJ1-2; TRBD1 matches 7 bases. V was pared by 0 bases and J by 1 base, with 11 bases of the junction left unmatched. The germline V gene encodes CDR1 SQVTM and CDR2 ANQGSEA. CDR3 length equals 17 residues. As DNA, the CDR3 is TGCAGCGTTGAAGATTGGGACAGCGCCTACATTAACTATGGCTACACCTTC. Its translation is CSVEDWDSAYINYGYTF.

This clonotype was counted at least ten times. The V call is TRBV27, the J call TRBJ2-1; 8 bases map to TRBD2. CDR1 is MNHEY and CDR2 is SMNVEV in the germline V gene (reference sequence). V gave up 3 bases and J gave up 5 bases; unmatched junction bases: 3. The CDR3 totals 14 residues. In nucleotides, the CDR3 is TGTGCCAGCAGTTTTAGCGGGATAAACAATGAGCAGTTCTTC. Protein product: CASSFSGINNEQFF.

The chain recombines TRBV5-1 with TRBJ1-1, with D perhaps TRBD1 (6 bases). CDR1 and CDR2 (germline): SGHRS, YFSETQ. The CDR3 is 13 amino acids. Trimming took off 2 bases at V and 3 bases at J, with 8 bases between the two ends. In DNA, the CDR3 is TGCGCCAGCAGCTTTCGACAGGACACTGAAGCTTTCTTT. This encodes CASSFRQDTEAFF.

V and J are TRBV5-1 and TRBJ2-7; D is possibly TRBD1 (6 bases). Germline CDR1 SGHRS, CDR2 YFSETQ. Trimming left V 0 bases short and J 4 bases short, with 20 bases between. The CDR3 spans 17 residues. For the CDR3, the DNA is TGCGCCAGCAGCTTGGGGCCCCCAGGGGCCGGATGGTACGAGCAGTACTTC. Translating gives CASSLGPPGAGWYEQYF. The complete variable domain, with remaining parts taken from reference TRBV5-1 and TRBJ2-7, reads KAGVTQTPRYLIKTRGQQVTLSCSPISGHRSVSWYQQTPGQGLQFLFEYFSETQRNKGNFPGRFSGRQFSNSRSEMNVSTLELGDSALYLCASSLGPPGAGWYEQYFGPGTRLTVT.

This clonotype was recorded a few times. V is TRBV4-2 and J is TRBJ2-7; 9 bases line up with TRBD2. The CDR3 is 17 amino acids. Trimming cost V 0 bases and J 0 bases; bases outside gene matches: 6. Germline assignment: CDR1 LGHNA and CDR2 YNFKEQ. The CDR3 coding sequence is TGTGCCAGCAGCCAAGAGATAGCGGGGGCCTCCTCCTACGAGCAGTACTTC. Translated, it gives CASSQEIAGASSYEQYF.

This clonotype was seen more than once but under ten times. The rearrangement links TRBV10-3 to TRBJ2-7, with a weak D call TRBD2 (6 bases). The CDR3 runs 14 residues. Germline CDR1 is ENHRY and CDR2 is SYGVKD. Trimming pared 7 bases from V and 1 base from J, leaving 14 bases between. Here the CDR3 DNA reads TGTGCCATCACTAGAGGCGGGACTTCCTACGAGCAGTACTTC. Translation: CAITRGGTSYEQYF.

This clonotype was detected many times. The gene calls are TRBV6-4 and TRBJ2-1, with TRBD2 matching over 14 bases. This CDR3 is 15 amino acids long. J was trimmed by 8 bases and V by 0 bases; bases with no gene match: 0. CDR1 MRHNA and CDR2 SNTAGT come from the germline V gene. CDR3 sequence: CASSDSTSGGDEQFF. CDR3 nucleotides: TGTGCCAGCAGTGACTCGACTAGCGGGGGGGATGAGCAGTTCTTC.

The rearrangement uses TRBV4-1 and TRBJ2-5, with TRBD2 matching 10 bases. The V segment lost 4 bases and the J segment 4 bases; nucleotides outside the gene matches: 9. The CDR3 spans 16 residues. The germline V gene encodes CDR1 MGHRA and CDR2 YSYEKL. The CDR3 sequence: CASSPSPAGGLETQYF. CDR3 sequence (DNA): TGCGCCAGCAGCCCTTCTCCAGCGGGGGGGTTAGAGACCCAGTACTTC.

The chain has TRBV19 and TRBJ1-4; D remains ambiguous. This CDR3 spans 14 amino acids. V was cut by 2 bases and J by 3 bases, with 7 bases left in between. Per germline, CDR1 LNHDA and CDR2 SQIVND (reference sequence). For the CDR3, the DNA is TGTGCCAGTAGTATACAGATCTCTAATGAAAAACTGTTTTTT. Amino acids: CASSIQISNEKLFF.

The chain couples TRBV12-3 or TRBV12-4 to TRBJ2-5; 7 bases are shared with TRBD1. V lost 7 bases to trimming and J lost 5 bases; unmatched junction nucleotides: 10. The CDR3 consists of 14 residues. The CDR3 region has the DNA TGTGCCAGCATAAAAACAGGGGCTCGGGAGACCCAGTACTTC. This translates into CASIKTGARETQYF.

This clonotype was seen a few times. This sequence joins TRBV12-3 or TRBV12-4 and TRBJ2-1; 8 bases align to TRBD2. The CDR3 runs 16 residues. V shed 6 bases, J shed 9 bases, and the junction held 16 bases outside the gene matches. The CDR3 bases are TGTGCCAGCAGCCTAGAAGCTAGCGGGCGATTGGGTGAGCAGTTCTTC. Translated, it gives CASSLEASGRLGEQFF.

The V gene is TRBV4-1, the J gene TRBJ2-7, with D perhaps TRBD2 (7 bases). V lost 0 bases and J 0 bases, leaving 12 bases between the germline ends. The germline V gene has CDR1 MGHRA and CDR2 YSYEKL. The length of the CDR3 is 16 residues. The CDR3 DNA reads TGCGCCAGCAGCCAAGATTCGGGGGGCGTCTCCTACGAGCAGTACTTC. Its protein is CASSQDSGGVSYEQYF.

The chain couples TRBV27 to TRBJ1-2; 8 bases align to TRBD1. J lost 8 bases, V lost 4 bases, and 9 bases had no gene match. CDR1 MNHEY and CDR2 SMNVEV come from the germline V gene (reference sequence). The CDR3 is 14 residues long. The CDR3, as DNA: TGTGCCAGCAGTTCCAGGGGGCTGGCTAAAGGCTACACCTTC. Encoded protein: CASSSRGLAKGYTF.

This clonotype showed up just a few times. The chain links TRBV6-5 to TRBJ2-7, with a tentative D call TRBD1 (6 bases). CDR1 MNHEY and CDR2 SVGAGI come from the germline V gene. Trimming shortened V by 2 bases and J by 2 bases, and 10 bases separated the two germline ends. The length of the CDR3 is 14 residues. In DNA, the CDR3 is TGTGCCAGCAGTTACCTGGGGACAACCTACGAGCAGTACTTC. Amino acids: CASSYLGTTYEQYF.

This clonotype was seen a handful of times. This may be a read error: a much more frequent sequence differs by one nucleotide. The chain recombines TRBV6-5 with TRBJ2-5; TRBD1 matches at 7 bases. With 5 bases clipped from V and 11 bases from J, the junction kept 20 bases outside the gene matches. The CDR3 contains 16 residues. Per germline, CDR1 MNHEY and CDR2 SVGAGI. CDR3 sequence: CASSEDRLGGYNEQYF. The CDR3 DNA is TGTGCCAGCAGTGAGGACAGGCTTGGGGGCTACAATGAGCAGTACTTC.

This clonotype was counted only a few times. V gene TRBV12-3 or TRBV12-4 combines with J gene TRBJ2-1; tentatively, D is TRBD2 (7 bases). The CDR3 runs to 18 residues. Deletions cut 5 bases from V and 5 bases from J, with 25 bases between. CDR3 loop: CASSPDLPGAGAHNEQFF. As DNA, the CDR3 is TGTGCCAGCAGTCCCGACCTCCCAGGGGCGGGAGCCCACAATGAGCAGTTCTTC.

The chain uses TRBV4-1 and TRBJ2-7; D perhaps matches TRBD2 (6 bases). Germline V gives CDR1 MGHRA, CDR2 YSYEKL. The CDR3 is 15 amino acids. Trimming pared 3 bases from V and 0 bases from J, leaving 12 bases between. CDR3 loop: CASSHGTSSSYEQYF. DNA for the CDR3: TGCGCCAGCAGCCACGGGACTTCGAGCTCCTACGAGCAGTACTTC.

This clonotype was seen once. The chain links TRBV6-5 to TRBJ1-5; D remains ambiguous. Trimming stripped 0 bases from V and 7 bases from J, with 13 bases between. The CDR3 is made up of 15 amino acids. Per germline, CDR1 MNHEY and CDR2 SVGAGI. CDR3 in DNA: TGTGCCAGCAGTTACTCGGTGGGCGATTCGCAGCCCCAGCATTTT. It codes for CASSYSVGDSQPQHF.

This clonotype was observed a few times. CDR3 loop: CASSPGGWGAEQYF. In nucleotides, the CDR3 is TGTGCCAGCAGCCCCGGAGGGTGGGGTGCCGAGCAGTACTTC. The gene calls are TRBV7-3 and TRBJ2-7; D possibly corresponds to TRBD2 (6 bases). Trimming took off 5 bases at V and 6 bases at J, with 17 bases between the two ends. Germline CDR1 and CDR2: SGHTA and FQGTGA. The CDR3 is 14 amino acids.

The genes are TRBV5-1 and TRBJ1-2; TRBD1 matches at 9 bases. There are 14 residues in the CDR3. Germline V lookup: CDR1 SGHRS, CDR2 YFSETQ. V was clipped by 5 bases and J by 6 bases; unmatched bases: 8. As DNA, the CDR3 is TGCGCCAGCAGACCTCAGACAGGGGGACATGGCTACACCTTC. It codes for CASRPQTGGHGYTF.

The gene calls are TRBV12-3 or TRBV12-4 and TRBJ2-7, with D perhaps matching TRBD1 (5 bases). The CDR3 covers 14 residues. Trimming pared 3 bases from V and 1 base from J, leaving 10 bases between. Here the CDR3 DNA reads TGTGCCAGCAGTTTTTTTTCAGGGTCCTACGAGCAGTACTTC. Protein: CASSFFSGSYEQYF.

The V gene is TRBV4-1, the J gene TRBJ2-5; TRBD1 matches at 9 bases. The DNA end lines up better with TRBJ2-7; the J call may be wrong. The CDR3 totals 14 residues. Germline CDR1 reads MGHRA; CDR2 reads YSYEKL. CDR3 region: CASSQTGQGYEQYF. CDR3 sequence (DNA): TGCGCCAGCAGCCAAACGGGACAGGGCTACGAGCAGTACTTC.

The gene calls are TRBV4-1 and TRBJ1-1; 8 bases match TRBD1. This CDR3 region has 16 residues. V lost 0 bases and J lost 4; bases outside the gene matches: 7. Germline V gene lookup returns CDR1 MGHRA and CDR2 YSYEKL. The CDR3 protein is CASSQDGAGGTTEAFF. For the CDR3, the DNA is TGCGCCAGCAGCCAAGATGGGGCAGGGGGCACCACTGAAGCTTTCTTT.

This clonotype was detected many times. The gene calls are TRBV29-1 and TRBJ2-5, with D tentatively TRBD1 or TRBD2 (5 bases each). The CDR3 length is 13 residues. Trimming pared 6 bases from V and 5 bases from J, leaving 16 bases between. Germline loops: CDR1 SQVTM, CDR2 ANQGSEA. CDR3 sequence: CSVATGTHETQYF. In DNA form, the CDR3 reads TGCAGCGTAGCGACCGGGACCCACGAGACCCAGTACTTC.

The chain couples TRBV10-3 to TRBJ2-1; D possibly uses TRBD1 or TRBD2 (5 bases each). This CDR3 region has 16 residues. Germline loops: CDR1 ENHRY, CDR2 SYGVKD. The germline V and J ends were trimmed by 2 bases and 5 bases, with 16 bases remaining between them. CDR3 bases: TGTGCCATCAGTGAGCCCCGGGACCGTCTTGACAATGAGCAGTTCTTC. Translation gives CAISEPRDRLDNEQFF.